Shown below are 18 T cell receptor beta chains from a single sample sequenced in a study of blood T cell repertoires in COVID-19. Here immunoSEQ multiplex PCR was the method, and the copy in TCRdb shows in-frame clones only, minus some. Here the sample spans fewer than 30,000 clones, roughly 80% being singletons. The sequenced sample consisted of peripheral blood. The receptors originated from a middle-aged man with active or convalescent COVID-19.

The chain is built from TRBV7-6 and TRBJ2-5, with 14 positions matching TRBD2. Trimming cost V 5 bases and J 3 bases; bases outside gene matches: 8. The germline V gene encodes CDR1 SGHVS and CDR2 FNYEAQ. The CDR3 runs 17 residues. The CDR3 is CASSAGTSGGPEETQYF. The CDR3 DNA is TGTGCCAGCAGCGCGGGGACTAGCGGGGGACCTGAAGAGACCCAGTACTTC.

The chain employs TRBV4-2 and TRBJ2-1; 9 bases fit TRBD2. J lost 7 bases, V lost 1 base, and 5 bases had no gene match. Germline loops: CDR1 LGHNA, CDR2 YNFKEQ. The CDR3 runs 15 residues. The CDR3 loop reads CASSQGGRAANEQFF. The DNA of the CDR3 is TGTGCCAGCAGCCAAGGCGGGAGGGCTGCAAATGAGCAGTTCTTC.

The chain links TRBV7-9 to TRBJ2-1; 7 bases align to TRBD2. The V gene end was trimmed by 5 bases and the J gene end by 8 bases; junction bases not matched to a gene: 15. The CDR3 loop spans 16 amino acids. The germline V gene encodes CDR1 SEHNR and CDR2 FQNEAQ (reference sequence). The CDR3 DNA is TGTGCCAGCAGCACCCCCTCGCGGGAGTGGTCGGATGAGCAGTTCTTC. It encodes CASSTPSREWSDEQFF.

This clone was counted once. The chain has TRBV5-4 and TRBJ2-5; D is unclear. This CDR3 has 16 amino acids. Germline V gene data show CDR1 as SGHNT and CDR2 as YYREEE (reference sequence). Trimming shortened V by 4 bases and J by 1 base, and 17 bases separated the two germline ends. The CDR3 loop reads CASSPEPIHGQETQYF. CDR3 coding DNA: TGTGCCAGCAGCCCCGAGCCGATCCATGGCCAAGAGACCCAGTACTTC.

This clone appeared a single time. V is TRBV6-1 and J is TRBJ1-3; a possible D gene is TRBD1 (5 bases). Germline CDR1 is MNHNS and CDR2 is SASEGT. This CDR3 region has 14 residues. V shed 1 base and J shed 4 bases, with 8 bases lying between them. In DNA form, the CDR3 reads TGTGCCAGCAGTGAAGAAGACAGAGGAAACACCATATATTTT. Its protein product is CASSEEDRGNTIYF.

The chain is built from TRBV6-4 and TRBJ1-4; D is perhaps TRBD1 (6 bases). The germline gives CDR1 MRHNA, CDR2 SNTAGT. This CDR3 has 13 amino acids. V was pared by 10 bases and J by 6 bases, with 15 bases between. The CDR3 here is CAIPQGGDEKLFF. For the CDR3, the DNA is TGTGCCATTCCACAGGGTGGAGATGAAAAACTGTTTTTT.

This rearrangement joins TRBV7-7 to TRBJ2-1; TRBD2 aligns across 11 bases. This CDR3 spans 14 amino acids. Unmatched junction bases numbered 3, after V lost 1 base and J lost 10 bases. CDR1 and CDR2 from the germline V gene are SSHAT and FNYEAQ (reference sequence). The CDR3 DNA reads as TGTGCCAGCAGCTTAGTAGCGGGGGGGCCAGAGCAGTTCTTC. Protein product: CASSLVAGGPEQFF.

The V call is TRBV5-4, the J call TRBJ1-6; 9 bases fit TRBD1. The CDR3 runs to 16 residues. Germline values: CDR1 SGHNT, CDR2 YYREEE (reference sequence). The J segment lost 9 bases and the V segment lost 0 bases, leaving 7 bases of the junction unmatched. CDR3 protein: CASSLVGTGSSSPLHF. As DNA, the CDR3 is TGTGCCAGCAGCTTGGTAGGGACAGGGTCCAGTTCACCCCTCCACTTT.

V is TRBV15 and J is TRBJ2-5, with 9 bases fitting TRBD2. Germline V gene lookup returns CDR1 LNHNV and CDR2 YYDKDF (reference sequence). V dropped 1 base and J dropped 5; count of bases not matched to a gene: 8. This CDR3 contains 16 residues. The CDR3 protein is CATSRVWRGGEETQYF. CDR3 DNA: TGTGCCACCAGCAGAGTTTGGCGGGGGGGCGAGGAGACCCAGTACTTC.

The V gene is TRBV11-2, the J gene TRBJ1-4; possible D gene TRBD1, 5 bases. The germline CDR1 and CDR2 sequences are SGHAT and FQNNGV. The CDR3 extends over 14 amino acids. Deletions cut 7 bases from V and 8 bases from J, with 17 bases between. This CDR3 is CASTKSGGVEKLFF. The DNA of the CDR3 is TGTGCCAGCACCAAAAGCGGGGGGGTGGAAAAACTGTTTTTT.

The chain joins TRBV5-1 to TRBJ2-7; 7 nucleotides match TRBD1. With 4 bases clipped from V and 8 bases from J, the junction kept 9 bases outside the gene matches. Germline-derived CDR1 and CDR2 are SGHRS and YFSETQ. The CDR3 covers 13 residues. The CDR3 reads CASSTGQARQQYF. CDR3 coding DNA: TGCGCCAGCAGCACCGGACAGGCAAGGCAGCAGTACTTC.

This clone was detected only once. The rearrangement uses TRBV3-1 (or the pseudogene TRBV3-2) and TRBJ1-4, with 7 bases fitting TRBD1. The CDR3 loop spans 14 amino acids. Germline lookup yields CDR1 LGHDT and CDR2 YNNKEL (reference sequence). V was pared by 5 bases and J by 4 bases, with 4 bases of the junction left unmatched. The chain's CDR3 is CASSLGQFNEKLFF. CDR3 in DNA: TGTGCCAGCAGCTTGGGACAGTTTAATGAAAAACTGTTTTTT.

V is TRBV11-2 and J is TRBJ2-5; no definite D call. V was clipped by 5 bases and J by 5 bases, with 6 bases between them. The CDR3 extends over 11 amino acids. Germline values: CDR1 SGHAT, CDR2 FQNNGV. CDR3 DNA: TGTGCCAGCAGCCTATCCGAGACCCAGTACTTC. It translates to CASSLSETQYF.

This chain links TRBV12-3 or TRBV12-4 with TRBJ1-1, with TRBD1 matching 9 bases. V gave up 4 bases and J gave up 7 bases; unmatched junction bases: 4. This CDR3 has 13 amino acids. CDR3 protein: CASSYDRGFEAFF. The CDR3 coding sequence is TGTGCCAGCAGTTACGACAGGGGGTTTGAAGCTTTCTTT.

The CDR3 nucleotides are TGTGCCACTAATCTAGCGGGAGTGTTGAGTGAGCAGTTCTTC. Its translation is CATNLAGVLSEQFF. V usage is TRBV28 and J usage is TRBJ2-1; 10 bases align to TRBD2. The CDR3 totals 14 residues. Germline V CDR1 and CDR2: MDHEN, SYDVKM. The junction had 12 bases not matched to a gene; V was cut back by 10 bases and J by 9 bases.

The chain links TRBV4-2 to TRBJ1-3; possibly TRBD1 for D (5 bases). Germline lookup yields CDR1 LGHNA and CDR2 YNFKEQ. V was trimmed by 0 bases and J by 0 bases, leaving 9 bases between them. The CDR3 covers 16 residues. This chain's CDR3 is CASSQEQASSGNTIYF. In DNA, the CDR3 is TGTGCCAGCAGCCAAGAACAGGCTAGCTCTGGAAACACCATATATTTT.

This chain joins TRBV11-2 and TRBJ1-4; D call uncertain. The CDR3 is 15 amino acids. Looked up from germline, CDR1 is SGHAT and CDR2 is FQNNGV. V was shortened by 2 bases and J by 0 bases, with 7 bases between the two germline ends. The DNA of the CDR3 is TGTGCCAGCAGCTTACGGGAGGCAACTAATGAAAAACTGTTTTTT. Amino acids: CASSLREATNEKLFF.

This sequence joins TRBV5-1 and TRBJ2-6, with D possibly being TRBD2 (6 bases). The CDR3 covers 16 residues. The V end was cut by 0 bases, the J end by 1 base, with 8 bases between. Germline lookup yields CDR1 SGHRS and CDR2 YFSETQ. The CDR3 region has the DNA TGCGCCAGCAGCTTGGTAAGCGGGTCTGGGGCCAACGTCCTGACTTTC. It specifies CASSLVSGSGANVLTF.